In this sample, the clone carrying this T cell receptor (beta chain) turned up many times. Its target is not known. The data were taken from a study of read filtering for tumor transcriptome and immune sequencing. Turning to the study itself: Under ten patients were R-ISS I, about 16 were R-ISS II, more than five were R-ISS III. Study results and limitations: Single-read clonotypes: roughly four fifths of IR-seq clonotypes (about 3.5% of reads), 74.6% of RNA-seq clonotypes (roughly 49% of reads). Dropping single-read clonotypes raised IR-seq and RNA-seq shared-clonotype correlation.

The V gene's germline CDR1 is MNHNY and CDR2 SVGAGI (reference sequence). V dropped 6 bases and J dropped 7; count of bases not matched to a gene: 12. The length of the CDR3 is 16 residues. From roughly 0.4 ug of RNA, a library with molecular barcoded alpha/delta and beta/gamma adaptors was made. TCRdb redid the calling of the reads with MiXCR, one entry per CDR3 protein. The sample has tens of thousands of distinct CDR3 sequences, roughly 13% seen once. The V gene is TRBV6-6, the J gene TRBJ1-4, with TRBD1 identical over 9 bases. The sequencing sample was made of a population of CD138-negative cells sorted from bone marrow. The origin of this receptor is a donor older than 35 with multiple myeloma. CDR3 amino acids: CASSRLTGGGGEKLFF. CDR3 nucleotide sequence: TGTGCCAGCAGCCGACTCACAGGGGGCGGGGGTGAAAAACTGTTTTTT.